This T cell receptor beta chain was captured by sequencing in a study of response to subunit inactivated influenza vaccine. The ends were cut back, 2 bases at V and 1 base at J, with 8 bases in the middle. Germline CDR1 SGHDN, CDR2 FVKESK. This CDR3 has 14 amino acids. TCRdb itself ran the RT-PCR reads through MiXCR, one entry per CDR3 protein. The repertoire holds some 540,000 distinct CDR3 sequences, roughly 25% seen once, with around 2.8% in the top ten. The sample was also linked to a second study, of T cells expressing NK-cell markers. That work adds: Scientists made TCR beta cDNA using 5'RACE template switching with UMIs. Each of six donors carried dominant NKG2C+ clonotypes accounting for about 1.0-8% of CD8+ T cells.

The TCR was taken from a man between 50 and 59 years old who received an inactivated influenza vaccine. The genes are TRBV14 and TRBJ1-1, with D hard to call. This sample comprised CD4+ T cells sorted from PBMCs, obtained roughly 12 days after vaccination. Here the CDR3 reads CASSQTPGNTEAFF. In DNA, the CDR3 is TGTGCCAGCAGCCAAACCCCAGGGAACACTGAAGCTTTCTTT.